The 29 T cell receptor beta chains below come from one sample, sequenced in a study of spatial heterogeneity in lung cancer. Time point meaning: sample taken at primary tumor resection. Each CDR3 protein gets one entry after TCRdb re-called the 5' RACE reads with MiXCR. The sample records 40,000 or so distinct CDR3 sequences, approximately 5.5% being singletons. Sequencing was performed on PBMCs, taken at surgery. The receptors were sampled from a female donor with early-stage non-small cell lung cancer.

This clonotype was observed at least ten times. The chain recombines TRBV9 with TRBJ1-2; the match to TRBD1 covers 8 bases. J gave up 5 bases and V 0 bases, and 3 bases lay outside the gene matches. Germline V gives CDR1 SGDLS, CDR2 YYNGEE. There are 14 residues in the CDR3. The CDR3 region is CASSVVGTGYGYTF. The CDR3 nucleotides are TGTGCCAGCAGCGTAGTAGGGACAGGATATGGCTACACCTTC.

There are a few counts of this clonotype. The rearrangement joins TRBV4-2 to TRBJ2-7; 8 nucleotides agree with TRBD2. The CDR3 covers 17 residues. Per the germline V gene, CDR1 is LGHNA and CDR2 is YNFKEQ. Unmatched junction bases numbered 7, after V lost 0 bases and J lost 0 bases. The CDR3 loop reads CASSQDWGGGPSYEQYF. Here the CDR3 DNA reads TGTGCCAGCAGCCAAGATTGGGGCGGGGGGCCCTCCTACGAGCAGTACTTC.

This clonotype was counted many times. The V gene is TRBV5-1, the J gene TRBJ2-3, with 9 bases identical to TRBD1. CDR3 size: 15 residues. Germline lookup yields CDR1 SGHRS and CDR2 YFSETQ. The V and J ends lost 3 bases and 7 bases, in that order; junction bases with no gene match: 9. CDR3 protein: CASSSSGTGSNTQYF. The DNA for the CDR3 is TGCGCCAGCAGCTCCTCCGGGACAGGGTCAAATACGCAGTATTTT. The full variable domain, with the rest looked up from reference TRBV5-1 and TRBJ2-3, is KAGVTQTPRYLIKTRGQQVTLSCSPISGHRSVSWYQQTPGQGLQFLFEYFSETQRNKGNFPGRFSGRQFSNSRSEMNVSTLELGDSALYLCASSSSGTGSNTQYFGPGTRLTVL.

In its sample, this clonotype ranks as medium-sized. J is TRBJ1-6 and V is TRBV7-2; 8 bases align to TRBD1. Looked up from germline, CDR1 is SGHTA and CDR2 is FQGNSA. The CDR3 consists of 16 residues. Trimming cost V 5 bases and J 3 bases; bases outside gene matches: 6. The CDR3: CASSPRTGSYNSPLHF. As DNA, the CDR3 is TGTGCCAGCAGCCCGCGGACAGGGAGCTATAATTCACCCCTCCACTTT.

This clonotype was seen ten or more times. This chain uses TRBV5-1 with TRBJ2-3, with TRBD1 matching over 7 bases. CDR1 is SGHRS and CDR2 is YFSETQ in the germline V gene. V shed 2 bases and J 5 bases; nucleotides not matched to a gene: 5. CDR3 length equals 14 residues. The CDR3 is CASSLGQDRDTQYF. CDR3 DNA: TGCGCCAGCAGCTTAGGACAGGATCGAGATACGCAGTATTTT.

Ten or more counts support this clonotype. The chain uses TRBV3-1 and TRBJ2-3; D is ambiguous. The V end lost 4 bases, the J end lost 2 bases, and 10 bases lay between the germline ends. CDR3 size: 14 residues. Germline V gene sequence: CDR1 LGHDT, CDR2 YNNKEL (reference sequence). The CDR3 DNA follows: TGTGCCAGCAGCCCTTATCCCTCCACAGATACGCAGTATTTT. It codes for CASSPYPSTDTQYF.

This clonotype has a count of ten or more. The gene calls are TRBV12-3 or TRBV12-4 and TRBJ1-5; D call uncertain. V was clipped by 3 bases and J by 3 bases, with 6 bases between them. The CDR3 length is 13 residues. The CDR3 DNA reads TGTGCCAGCAGTTTGGGCACCAATCAGCCCCAGCATTTT. It encodes CASSLGTNQPQHF.

This clonotype was recorded many times. The chain employs TRBV12-3 or TRBV12-4 and TRBJ1-2, with D uncertain. This CDR3 is 13 amino acids long. Deletions cut 2 bases from V and 6 bases from J, with 10 bases between. The CDR3 sequence: CASSLRSAHGYTF. Written as DNA, the CDR3 is TGTGCCAGCAGTTTACGATCCGCGCATGGCTACACCTTC.

This clonotype was detected ten times or more. V is TRBV5-1 and J is TRBJ1-2; D is unresolved. The CDR3 runs 13 residues. V dropped 4 bases and J dropped 5 bases, with 12 bases sitting between them. Germline values: CDR1 SGHRS, CDR2 YFSETQ. CDR3 region: CASSPDTKYGYTF. The CDR3 region has the DNA TGCGCCAGCAGCCCAGACACAAAATATGGCTACACCTTC. Complete variable domain (other parts from reference TRBV5-1 and TRBJ1-2): KAGVTQTPRYLIKTRGQQVTLSCSPISGHRSVSWYQQTPGQGLQFLFEYFSETQRNKGNFPGRFSGRQFSNSRSEMNVSTLELGDSALYLCASSPDTKYGYTFGSGTRLTVV.

The V gene is TRBV11-2, the J gene TRBJ1-3, with D hard to call. V was clipped by 4 bases and J by 2 bases, with 15 bases between them. This CDR3 has 16 residues. Germline values: CDR1 SGHAT, CDR2 FQNNGV. As DNA, the CDR3 is TGTGCCAGCAGCTCCTCCCGACGGAATCCTGGAAACACCATATATTTT. It encodes CASSSSRRNPGNTIYF. Together with reference TRBV11-2 and TRBJ1-3, the CDR3 gives the full variable domain: EAGVAQSPRYKIIEKRQSVAFWCNPISGHATLYWYQQILGQGPKLLIQFQNNGVVDDSQLPKDRFSAERLKGVDSTLKIQPAKLEDSAVYLCASSSSRRNPGNTIYFGEGSWLTVV.

Ten or more counts support this clonotype. The chain joins TRBV4-1 to TRBJ2-2; 9 positions match TRBD2. The CDR3 spans 15 residues. The V segment lost 4 bases and the J segment 4 bases; nucleotides outside the gene matches: 4. Germline V gene sequence: CDR1 MGHRA, CDR2 YSYEKL. Here the CDR3 DNA reads TGCGCCAGCAGCCCCGGGACTAGCCGCACCGGGGAGCTGTTTTTT. Translating it yields CASSPGTSRTGELFF.

The gene calls are TRBV20-1 and TRBJ1-2; D possibly corresponds to TRBD1 (6 bases). The V end was cut by 6 bases, the J end by 7 bases, with 18 bases between. Germline CDR1 is DFQATT and CDR2 is SNEGSKA (reference sequence). The CDR3 has 13 residues. The CDR3 DNA reads as TGCAGTGCGCACTCGGCGGGGGCCCTTGGCTACACCTTC. Translated: CSAHSAGALGYTF.

A few counts support this clonotype. CDR3 DNA: TGCAGTGCTAGAAAGCTTAGCGGGGGAAACACCGGGGAGCTGTTTTTT. Protein: CSARKLSGGNTGELFF. The chain couples TRBV20-1 to TRBJ2-2, with 9 nucleotides matching TRBD2. The CDR3 is made up of 16 amino acids. The germline gives CDR1 DFQATT, CDR2 SNEGSKA (reference sequence). With V trimmed by 2 bases and J by 2 bases, 6 bases remained unmatched.

This clonotype was counted at least ten times. V is TRBV29-1 and J is TRBJ2-5; D is possibly TRBD2 (5 bases). The CDR3 extends over 11 amino acids. Germline-derived CDR1 and CDR2 are SQVTM and ANQGSEA. Trimming cost V 2 bases and J 9 bases, with 10 bases left between them. The CDR3 sequence is CSVESTRAQYF. DNA for the CDR3: TGCAGCGTTGAATCTACGCGGGCCCAGTACTTC.

This chain uses TRBV7-2 with TRBJ2-2; D gene ambiguous. The CDR3 runs to 13 residues. Trimming pared 3 bases from V and 3 bases from J, leaving 5 bases between. Germline lookup yields CDR1 SGHTA and CDR2 FQGNSA. The CDR3 DNA sequence: TGTGCCAGCAGCTTTGGGTACACCGGGGAGCTGTTTTTT. It encodes CASSFGYTGELFF.

In its sample, this clonotype was seen many times. The V gene is TRBV30, the J gene TRBJ1-1; weak D call: TRBD1 (6 bases). The CDR3 is 13 amino acids. The V end lost 2 bases, the J end lost 6 bases, and 13 bases lay between the germline ends. Germline loops: CDR1 GTSNPN, CDR2 SVGIG (reference sequence). For the CDR3, the DNA is TGTGCCTGGAGTCGCAGGGGCGTTTCTGAAGCTTTCTTT. Translating gives CAWSRRGVSEAFF.

This clonotype was seen ten or more times. The J gene is TRBJ2-1, the V gene TRBV10-1; D is uncertain. CDR3 length: 12 amino acids. The germline V gene has CDR1 WNHNN and CDR2 SYGVQD (reference sequence). V was pared by 4 bases and J by 2 bases, with 3 bases between. The CDR3 loop reads CASSAAYNEQFF. The CDR3 DNA reads as TGCGCCAGCAGTGCGGCCTACAATGAGCAGTTCTTC.

This clonotype showed up just a few times. The chain recombines TRBV6-5 with TRBJ2-2; D possibly corresponds to TRBD2 (5 bases). The CDR3 totals 15 residues. The germline gives CDR1 MNHEY, CDR2 SVGAGI. The V end lost 1 base, the J end lost 8 bases, and 14 bases lay between the germline ends. The CDR3: CASSYWEFTGGELFF. The CDR3 coding sequence is TGTGCCAGCAGTTACTGGGAGTTTACCGGGGGGGAGCTGTTTTTT.

This clonotype was seen ten or more times. V and J are TRBV9 and TRBJ2-2; D possibly corresponds to TRBD2 (5 bases). CDR1 is SGDLS, CDR2 YYNGEE, per germline. The CDR3 covers 12 residues. Trimming pared 5 bases from V and 6 bases from J, leaving 8 bases between. CDR3 bases: TGTGCCAGCAGTCCGGGGTCCGGGGAGCTGTTTTTT. Translated: CASSPGSGELFF. The complete variable domain, with remaining parts taken from reference TRBV9 and TRBJ2-2, reads DSGVTQTPKHLITATGQRVTLRCSPRSGDLSVYWYQQSLDQGLQFLIQYYNGEERAKGNILERFSAQQFPDLHSELNLSSLELGDSALYFCASSPGSGELFFGEGSRLTVL.

This clonotype has ten or more counts. This chain connects TRBV20-1 to TRBJ1-2, with a tentative D call TRBD1 (5 bases). This CDR3 contains 14 residues. Trimming took off 2 bases at V and 5 bases at J, with 15 bases between the two ends. Germline loops: CDR1 DFQATT, CDR2 SNEGSKA (reference sequence). The CDR3 DNA reads as TGCAGTGCTAGAATACAGGACCCCTCTTATGGCTACACCTTC. Amino acids: CSARIQDPSYGYTF.

In this sample, this clonotype turned up many times. The genes are TRBV28 and TRBJ1-2; D is possibly TRBD1 (5 bases). Germline CDR1 reads MDHEN; CDR2 reads SYDVKM. V was cut by 4 bases and J by 7 bases, with 7 bases left in between. The CDR3 runs to 11 residues. Here the CDR3 DNA reads TGTGCCAGCAGTTGGGGGGGTGGCTACACCTTC. Translation gives CASSWGGGYTF.

This clonotype was counted only a few times. The J gene is TRBJ1-5, the V gene TRBV25-1; D perhaps matches TRBD1 (6 bases). Per the germline V gene, CDR1 is MGHDK and CDR2 is SYGVNS. The CDR3 length is 15 residues. The V end was cut by 6 bases, the J end by 1 base, with 13 bases between. This CDR3 reads CASRPSGESNQPQHF. The CDR3 DNA reads TGTGCCAGCAGGCCCTCAGGGGAGAGCAATCAGCCCCAGCATTTT.

Many counts were recorded for this clonotype. The V call is TRBV19, the J call TRBJ2-1; D gene unclear. The germline V gene has CDR1 LNHDA and CDR2 SQIVND (reference sequence). Trimming took 7 bases from V and 4 from J, leaving 17 bases between them. The CDR3 contains 15 residues. CDR3 loop: CASKIEDPGYNEQFF. Here the CDR3 DNA reads TGTGCCAGTAAGATTGAGGACCCTGGTTACAATGAGCAGTTCTTC.

This clonotype was seen many times. In DNA form, the CDR3 reads TGTGCCAGCAGCTTAGAGACAGGGGAGACAGAGACCCAGTACTTC. Residues: CASSLETGETETQYF. V and J are TRBV11-1 and TRBJ2-5; 8 bases match TRBD1. J lost 4 bases, V lost 1 base, and 5 bases had no gene match. Germline V gene sequence: CDR1 SGHAT, CDR2 FQDESV (reference sequence). The CDR3 contains 15 residues.

This chain links TRBV9 with TRBJ2-4, with 7 bases identical to TRBD1. V gave up 4 bases and J gave up 5 bases; unmatched junction bases: 3. The germline V gene has CDR1 SGDLS and CDR2 YYNGEE. The length of the CDR3 is 13 residues. CDR3 in amino acids: CASSTDRENIQYF. CDR3 DNA: TGTGCCAGCAGCACTGACAGGGAAAACATTCAGTACTTC.

The rearrangement uses TRBV11-3 and TRBJ2-1; D not resolved. V lost 1 base, J lost 5 bases, and 9 bases lay in between. Germline lookup yields CDR1 SGHNT and CDR2 YENEEA. The CDR3 is 14 amino acids. The CDR3 sequence: CASSLGASDNEQFF. Written as DNA, the CDR3 is TGTGCCAGCAGCTTAGGGGCTAGTGACAATGAGCAGTTCTTC.

The chain joins TRBV6-5 to TRBJ2-7; D possibly corresponds to TRBD1 (6 bases). The V and J ends lost 6 bases and 2 bases respectively, with 17 bases between them. The CDR3 is 15 amino acids. CDR1 and CDR2 (germline): MNHEY, SVGAGI. This CDR3 reads CASSYKTGSPYEQYF. The CDR3 DNA reads as TGTGCCAGCAGCTATAAAACAGGGAGCCCCTACGAGCAGTACTTC.

This clonotype was seen many times. The chain couples TRBV5-1 to TRBJ2-7, with D perhaps matching TRBD1 or TRBD2 (5 bases each). Germline loops: CDR1 SGHRS, CDR2 YFSETQ. The CDR3 length is 14 residues. V shed 4 bases and J shed 6 bases, with 17 bases lying between them. The CDR3 reads CASSPSGTLGEQYF. The CDR3 region has the DNA TGCGCCAGCAGCCCTTCCGGGACCTTGGGCGAGCAGTACTTC.

This clonotype was seen at least ten times. The chain employs TRBV9 and TRBJ2-7; TRBD1 is a possible D gene (6 bases). The V gene lost 5 bases and the J gene lost 0 bases, with 15 bases spanning the gap. CDR3 length equals 15 residues. CDR1 and CDR2 (germline): SGDLS, YYNGEE. The CDR3 here is CASSRYPGHSYEQYF. The CDR3 DNA sequence: TGTGCCAGCAGTCGATATCCGGGACACTCCTACGAGCAGTACTTC.